Below, 16 T cell receptor beta chains from the same sample are listed, as sequenced in a study of cytomegalovirus exposure and HLA in healthy donors. Both 60 Vbeta primers and 13 Jbeta primers went into the PCR. Produced via immunoSEQ multiplex PCR; TCRdb's table is partial and in-frame only. This sample has 100,000 to 150,000 clones, with 83% found just once. Sequencing was carried out using PBMCs. These TCRs come from a girl aged 2-10 years in good health and CMV-seronegative.

V and J are TRBV2 and TRBJ2-4; D is unresolved. Germline V CDR1 and CDR2: SNHLY, FYNNEI. V lost 4 bases and J lost 0, with 10 bases in between. The CDR3 extends over 15 amino acids. The CDR3 is CASSGYELAKNIQYF. The CDR3 DNA reads TGTGCCAGCAGTGGTTACGAGCTAGCCAAAAACATTCAGTACTTC.

The CDR3: CASKWGVPNEQFF. The CDR3 DNA reads TGTGCCAGCAAGTGGGGCGTACCGAATGAGCAGTTCTTC. This chain joins TRBV6-1 and TRBJ2-1; possibly TRBD1 for D (5 bases). This CDR3 contains 13 residues. Between the trimmed V and J ends, which lost 7 bases and 7 bases, there was a span of 14 bases. The germline V gene encodes CDR1 MNHNS and CDR2 SASEGT.

The gene calls are TRBV4-2 and TRBJ2-1; D possibly corresponds to TRBD2 (6 bases). CDR3 length: 17 residues. Germline lookup yields CDR1 LGHNA and CDR2 YNFKEQ. V was trimmed by 6 bases and J by 5 bases, leaving 23 bases between them. The CDR3 DNA reads as TGTGCCAGCAGTCGCAGGGTCGGGCTAGCGCAGGACAATGAGCAGTTCTTC. Protein sequence: CASSRRVGLAQDNEQFF.

The chain is built from TRBV9 and TRBJ2-1; the match to TRBD2 covers 11 bases. Germline trimming cut 1 base from V and 2 bases from J; bases unmatched to any gene: 5. This CDR3 comprises 17 residues. Germline CDR1 and CDR2: SGDLS and YYNGEE. CDR3 nucleotides: TGTGCCAGCAGCGTACAGGCTAGCGGGGGGCCCTACAATGAGCAGTTCTTC. Amino acid sequence: CASSVQASGGPYNEQFF.

The V call is TRBV29-1, the J call TRBJ2-3; 14 nucleotides agree with TRBD2. The V gene end was trimmed by 5 bases and the J gene end by 6 bases; junction bases not matched to a gene: 10. This CDR3 comprises 16 residues. Germline V lookup: CDR1 SQVTM, CDR2 ANQGSEA. The CDR3 protein is CSVKGTGTSGSDTQYF. The CDR3, as DNA: TGCAGCGTTAAAGGGACCGGGACTAGCGGGAGTGATACGCAGTATTTT.

This chain connects TRBV6-4 to TRBJ2-1; 9 bases are a match to TRBD2. V was pared by 2 bases and J by 7 bases, with 3 bases of the junction left unmatched. The V gene's germline CDR1 is MRHNA and CDR2 SNTAGT. This CDR3 comprises 14 residues. The CDR3: CASSDEREVNEQFF. Written as DNA, the CDR3 is TGTGCCAGCAGTGACGAGCGGGAGGTTAATGAGCAGTTCTTC.

V is TRBV9 and J is TRBJ1-2; tentatively, D is TRBD1 (5 bases). The CDR3 runs 14 residues. V lost 1 base and J lost 7, with 14 bases in between. Looked up from germline, CDR1 is SGDLS and CDR2 is YYNGEE. CDR3 sequence reads: CASSVTWRGVGYTF. The CDR3 bases are TGTGCCAGCAGCGTAACTTGGAGGGGCGTTGGCTACACCTTC.

The chain combines TRBV19 with TRBJ1-4; D is unclear. CDR3 length equals 17 residues. Germline loops: CDR1 LNHDA, CDR2 SQIVND (reference sequence). Trimming removed 5 bases from V and 0 bases from J, with 16 bases in between. CDR3 DNA sequence: TGTGCCAGTAGTGGTTATGCTCTAACGGCAACTAATGAAAAACTGTTTTTT. This gives the protein CASSGYALTATNEKLFF.

The rearrangement joins TRBV19 to TRBJ2-5; D might be TRBD2 (6 bases). Per the germline V gene, CDR1 is LNHDA and CDR2 is SQIVND (reference sequence). The CDR3 sequence is 16 residues long. With 7 bases removed from V and 4 bases from J, the gap between germline ends came to 22 bases. CDR3: CASMSRWGGTGETQYF. CDR3 nucleotide sequence: TGTGCCAGTATGTCCCGGTGGGGAGGTACGGGAGAGACCCAGTACTTC. Supplemented by reference TRBV19 and TRBJ2-5, the full variable domain reads DGGITQSPKYLFRKEGQNVTLSCEQNLNHDAMYWYRQDPGQGLRLIYYSQIVNDFQKGDIAEGYSVSREKKESFPLTVTSAQKNPTAFYLCASMSRWGGTGETQYFGPGTRLLVL.

This clone was seen only a few times. V is TRBV6-5 and J is TRBJ2-3, with 7 bases matching TRBD1. From germline, CDR1 is MNHEY and CDR2 SVGAGI. CDR3 size: 15 residues. Trimming removed 6 bases from V and 3 bases from J; junction bases left unmatched: 9. The CDR3 DNA sequence: TGTGCCAGCAGCCTAGGCCAGGGACAGACAGATACGCAGTATTTT. Translating gives CASSLGQGQTDTQYF.

The rearrangement joins TRBV7-2 to TRBJ2-1, with 7 nucleotides matching TRBD2. The CDR3 covers 18 residues. Trimming took 1 base from V and 0 from J; bases not matched to a gene: 9. Germline CDR1 reads SGHTA; CDR2 reads FQGNSA. The CDR3 loop reads CASSLVGSRGSSYNEQFF. The CDR3 bases are TGTGCCAGCAGCTTAGTTGGGTCGCGGGGGAGCTCCTACAATGAGCAGTTCTTC. The complete variable domain, with remaining parts taken from reference TRBV7-2 and TRBJ2-1, reads GAGVSQSPSNKVTEKGKDVELRCDPISGHTALYWYRQSLGQGLEFLIYFQGNSAPDKSGLPSDRFSAERTGGSVSTLTIQRTQQEDSAVYLCASSLVGSRGSSYNEQFFGPGTRLTVL.

The chain combines TRBV28 with TRBJ1-5; 7 bases agree with TRBD1. The V gene's germline CDR1 is MDHEN and CDR2 SYDVKM. V dropped 5 bases and J dropped 7; count of bases not matched to a gene: 8. The CDR3 sequence is 14 residues long. The CDR3 loop reads CASSVYRGFQPQHF. The CDR3 nucleotides read TGTGCCAGCAGTGTCTACAGGGGATTCCAGCCCCAGCATTTT.

The chain couples TRBV2 to TRBJ1-2, with 10 bases lining up with TRBD1. With 11 bases clipped from V and 6 bases from J, the junction kept 0 bases outside the gene matches. Germline CDR1 reads SNHLY; CDR2 reads FYNNEI. The CDR3 spans 10 residues. The CDR3 coding sequence is TGTGCCGGGACAGGGGATGGCTACACCTTC. Translating gives CAGTGDGYTF. Drawing the rest from reference TRBV2 and TRBJ1-2, the complete variable domain is EPEVTQTPSHQVTQMGQEVILRCVPISNHLYFYWYRQILGQKVEFLVSFYNNEISEKSEIFDDQFSVERPDGSNFTLKIRSTKLEDSAMYFCAGTGDGYTFGSGTRLTVV.

The CDR3 sequence: CASSGLAGNEQFF. Written as DNA, the CDR3 is TGTGCCAGTAGTGGGCTAGCGGGCAATGAGCAGTTCTTC. The chain combines TRBV19 with TRBJ2-1; 8 nucleotides align to TRBD2. Germline CDR1 and CDR2: LNHDA and SQIVND (reference sequence). CDR3 length equals 13 residues. Germline trimming cut 5 bases from V and 6 bases from J; bases unmatched to any gene: 3.

The chain recombines TRBV19 with TRBJ2-7, with D possibly TRBD2 on 6 matching bases. The CDR3 is 14 residues long. Germline lookup yields CDR1 LNHDA and CDR2 SQIVND (reference sequence). The V end lost 2 bases, the J end lost 7 bases, and 15 bases lay between the germline ends. The CDR3 loop is CASSILAGTGEQYF. In DNA, the CDR3 is TGTGCCAGTAGTATACTGGCGGGAACGGGGGAGCAGTACTTC.

This sequence joins TRBV28 and TRBJ2-3, with D maybe TRBD1 (6 bases). The V and J ends lost 5 bases and 2 bases respectively, with 14 bases between them. The CDR3 totals 15 residues. Germline V gene lookup returns CDR1 MDHEN and CDR2 SYDVKM. The CDR3 spells CASSRFDRTTDTQYF. DNA for the CDR3: TGTGCCAGCAGTCGATTTGACAGGACCACAGATACGCAGTATTTT.